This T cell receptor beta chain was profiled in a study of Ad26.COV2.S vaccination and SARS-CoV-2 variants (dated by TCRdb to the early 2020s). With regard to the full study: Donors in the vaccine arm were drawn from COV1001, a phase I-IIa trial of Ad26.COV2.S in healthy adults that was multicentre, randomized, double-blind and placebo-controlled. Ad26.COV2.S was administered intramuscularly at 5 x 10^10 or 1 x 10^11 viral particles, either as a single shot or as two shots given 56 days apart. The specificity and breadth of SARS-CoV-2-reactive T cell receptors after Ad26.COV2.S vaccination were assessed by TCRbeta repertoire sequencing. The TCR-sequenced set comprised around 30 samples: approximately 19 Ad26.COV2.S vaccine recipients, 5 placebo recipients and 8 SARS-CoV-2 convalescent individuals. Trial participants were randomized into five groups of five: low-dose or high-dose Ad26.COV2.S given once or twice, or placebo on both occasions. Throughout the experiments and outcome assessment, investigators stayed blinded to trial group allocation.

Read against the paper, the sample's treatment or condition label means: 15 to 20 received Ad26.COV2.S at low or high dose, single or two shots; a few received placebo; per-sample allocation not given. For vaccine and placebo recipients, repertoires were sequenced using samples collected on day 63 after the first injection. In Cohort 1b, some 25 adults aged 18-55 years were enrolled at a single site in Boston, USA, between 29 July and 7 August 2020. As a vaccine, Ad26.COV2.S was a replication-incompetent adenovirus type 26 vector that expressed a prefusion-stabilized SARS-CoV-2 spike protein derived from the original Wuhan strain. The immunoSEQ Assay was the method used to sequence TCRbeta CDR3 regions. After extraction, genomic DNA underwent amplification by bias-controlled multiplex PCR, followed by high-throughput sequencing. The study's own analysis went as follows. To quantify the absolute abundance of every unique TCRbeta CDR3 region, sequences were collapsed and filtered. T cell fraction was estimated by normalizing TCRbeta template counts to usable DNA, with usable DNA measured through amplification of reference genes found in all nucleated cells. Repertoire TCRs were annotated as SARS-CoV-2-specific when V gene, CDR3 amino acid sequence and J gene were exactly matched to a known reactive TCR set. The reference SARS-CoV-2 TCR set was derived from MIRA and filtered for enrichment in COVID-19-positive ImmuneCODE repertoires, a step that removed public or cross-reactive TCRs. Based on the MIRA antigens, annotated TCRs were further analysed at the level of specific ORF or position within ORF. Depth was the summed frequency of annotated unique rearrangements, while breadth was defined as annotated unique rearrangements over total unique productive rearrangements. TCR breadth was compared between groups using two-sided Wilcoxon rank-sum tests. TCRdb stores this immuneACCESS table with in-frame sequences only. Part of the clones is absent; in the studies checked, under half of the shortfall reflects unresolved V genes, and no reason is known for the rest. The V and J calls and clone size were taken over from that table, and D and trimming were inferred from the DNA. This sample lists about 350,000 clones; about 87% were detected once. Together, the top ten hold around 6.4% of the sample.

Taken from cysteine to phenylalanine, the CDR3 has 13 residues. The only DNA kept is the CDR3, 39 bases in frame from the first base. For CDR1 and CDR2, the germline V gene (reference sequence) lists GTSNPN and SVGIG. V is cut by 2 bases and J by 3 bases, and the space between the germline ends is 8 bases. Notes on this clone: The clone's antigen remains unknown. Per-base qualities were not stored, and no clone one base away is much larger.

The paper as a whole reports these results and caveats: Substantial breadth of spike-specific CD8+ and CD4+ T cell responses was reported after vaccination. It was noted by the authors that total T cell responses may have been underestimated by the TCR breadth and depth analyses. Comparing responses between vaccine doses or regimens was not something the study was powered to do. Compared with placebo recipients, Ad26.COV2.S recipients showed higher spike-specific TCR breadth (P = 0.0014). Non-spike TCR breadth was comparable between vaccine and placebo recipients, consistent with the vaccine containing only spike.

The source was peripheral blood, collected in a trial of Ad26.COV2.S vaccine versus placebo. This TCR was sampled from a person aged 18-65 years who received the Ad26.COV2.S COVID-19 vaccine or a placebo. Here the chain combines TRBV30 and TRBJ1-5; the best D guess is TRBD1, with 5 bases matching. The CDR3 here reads CAWSFRANQPQHF. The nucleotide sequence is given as TGTGCCTGGAGTTTCAGGGCCAATCAGCCCCAGCATTTT.